This T cell receptor (beta chain) originates from a study of read filtering for tumor transcriptome and immune sequencing. Study background: Revised staging placed about 8 patients in R-ISS I, 15 to 20 in II, more than 5 in III. DNase treatment preceded whole-transcriptome library preparation. Study-level results: Around 80% of IR-seq clonotypes had a single read, yet these held around 3.3% of reads.

This library used around 400 ng RNA and molecular barcoded adaptors spanning alpha/delta and beta/gamma chains. TCRdb reprocessed the reads with MiXCR, giving one entry per CDR3 protein. The data contain some 43,000 distinct CDR3 sequences, about an eighth of them singletons. This clonotype was picked up many times. No antigen is known for it. The TCR sequence derives from a donor aged 40 or over with multiple myeloma. Source material: a population of CD138-negative cells sorted from bone marrow.

CDR3 protein: CASSVVDRVNTEAFF. CDR3 sequence (DNA): TGTGCCAGCAGCGTAGTGGACAGGGTAAACACTGAAGCTTTCTTT. The chain employs TRBV9 and TRBJ1-1, with TRBD1 identical over 8 bases. Losses at the gene ends were 0 bases for V and 2 bases for J; bases not matched to a gene: 3. The CDR3 covers 15 residues. Germline V lookup: CDR1 SGDLS, CDR2 YYNGEE.